This entry lists 17 T cell receptor beta chains sequenced from one sample in a study of shared clonotypes between healthy human individuals. TCRdb's copy holds only in-frame clones and misses some; the assay was immunoSEQ multiplex PCR. The profile covers approximately 530,000 clones, with approximately 94% appearing a single time and 0.05% to 0.08% taken by the ten largest. The sequenced material came from naive CD4+ T cells sorted from blood. The subset: CD45RA+ positively selected. Receptors originate from a woman between 25 and 40 years old in good health.

This clone was detected only once. The chain couples TRBV15 to TRBJ2-5; 8 nucleotides line up with TRBD1. V lost 5 bases, J lost 5 bases, and 7 bases stayed unmatched. Looked up from germline, CDR1 is LNHNV and CDR2 is YYDKDF (reference sequence). The CDR3 extends over 14 amino acids. The CDR3 nucleotides read TGTGCCACCAGCGGGGGACAGGCTGGGGAGACCCAGTACTTC. Encoded protein: CATSGGQAGETQYF.

Note on this clone: This sample also contains other DNA sequences that code for the same CDR3. The V call is TRBV7-9, the J call TRBJ1-5; D is unresolved. Germline CDR1 and CDR2: SEHNR and FQNEAQ (reference sequence). V gave up 3 bases and J gave up 0 bases, with 3 bases separating them. CDR3 length equals 13 residues. The CDR3 region has the DNA TGTGCCAGCAGCTTGGATAGCAATCAGCCCCAGCATTTT. Amino acids: CASSLDSNQPQHF.

The sample holds one count of this clone. The chain couples TRBV27 to TRBJ1-6, with D maybe TRBD1 (5 bases). The CDR3 extends over 13 amino acids. Trimming cost V 0 bases and J 13 bases, with 10 bases left between them. Looked up from germline, CDR1 is MNHEY and CDR2 is SMNVEV (reference sequence). The CDR3 spells CASSLSRGEPLHF. The CDR3 DNA is TGTGCCAGCAGTTTATCGAGGGGAGAGCCCCTCCACTTT.

This clone has only one observation. The J gene is TRBJ1-2, the V gene TRBV6-5; D may be TRBD1 (6 bases). CDR3 length: 16 amino acids. The germline gives CDR1 MNHEY, CDR2 SVGAGI. Trimming pared 4 bases from V and 5 bases from J, leaving 20 bases between. CDR3 bases: TGTGCCAGCAGTTTCAATATGGGGGGCACCCTGTATGGCTACACCTTC. Translation: CASSFNMGGTLYGYTF.

The chain carries TRBV14 and TRBJ2-1, with 8 bases fitting TRBD1. The CDR3 sequence is 15 residues long. Germline values: CDR1 SGHDN, CDR2 FVKESK. The V and J ends lost 6 bases and 2 bases, in that order; junction bases with no gene match: 6. CDR3 bases: TGTGCCAGCAGTCCCGGGACAGGCGCCTACAATGAGCAGTTCTTC. As protein: CASSPGTGAYNEQFF. The full variable domain, its missing parts supplied by reference TRBV14 and TRBJ2-1, is EAGVTQFPSHSVIEKGQTVTLRCDPISGHDNLYWYRRVMGKEIKFLLHFVKESKQDESGMPNNRFLAERTGGTYSTLKVQPAELEDSGVYFCASSPGTGAYNEQFFGPGTRLTVL.

The chain joins TRBV6-1 to TRBJ1-1; possible D gene TRBD1, 5 bases. Per germline, CDR1 MNHNS and CDR2 SASEGT. There are 15 residues in the CDR3. V was trimmed by 6 bases and J by 3 bases, leaving 17 bases between them. The CDR3 DNA reads TGTGCCAGCAGAAGCCACCCTCTGGGGGACACTGAAGCTTTCTTT. Protein: CASRSHPLGDTEAFF.

In nucleotides, the CDR3 is TGTGCCATGAGCGGGAAGCGCTACAATGAGCAGTTCTTC. This gives the protein CAMSGKRYNEQFF. The chain recombines TRBV28 with TRBJ2-1; 7 nucleotides match TRBD2. Germline lookup yields CDR1 MDHEN and CDR2 SYDVKM. J gave up 3 bases and V 10 bases, and 6 bases lay outside the gene matches. The CDR3 runs to 13 residues.

The genes are TRBV6-5 and TRBJ1-4, with D possibly TRBD1 on 5 matching bases. This CDR3 spans 14 amino acids. CDR1 and CDR2 from the germline V gene are MNHEY and SVGAGI. V was trimmed by 7 bases and J by 3 bases, leaving 12 bases between them. This chain's CDR3 is CASMKRGSNEKLFF. The DNA for the CDR3 is TGTGCCAGCATGAAGAGGGGATCTAATGAAAAACTGTTTTTT.

The chain carries TRBV7-9 and TRBJ2-5; TRBD1 matches at 8 bases. Germline lookup yields CDR1 SEHNR and CDR2 FQNEAQ (reference sequence). V trimming: 6 bases; J trimming: 2 bases; junction bases outside the gene matches: 11. The CDR3 runs to 16 residues. The DNA for the CDR3 is TGTGCCAGCAGACGAGAACCGGGACAGGAGCAAGAGACCCAGTACTTC. It specifies CASRREPGQEQETQYF.

The chain joins TRBV13 to TRBJ1-2; D unresolved. This CDR3 comprises 14 residues. CDR1 is PRHDT, CDR2 FYEKMQ, per germline (reference sequence). V was shortened by 5 bases and J by 0 bases, with 10 bases between the two germline ends. This chain's CDR3 is CASSLRQANYGYTF. DNA of the CDR3: TGTGCCAGCAGCCTCAGACAAGCTAACTATGGCTACACCTTC.

The rearrangement links TRBV7-9 to TRBJ1-2; unclear D gene. The CDR3 is 13 residues long. Germline assignment: CDR1 SEHNR and CDR2 FQNEAQ (reference sequence). Trimming took 4 bases from V and 4 from J, leaving 10 bases between them. The CDR3 here is CASSSLSFYGYTF. CDR3 sequence (DNA): TGTGCCAGCAGCTCTCTGTCCTTCTATGGCTACACCTTC.

V is TRBV4-1 and J is TRBJ1-1; no clear D gene. Trimming stripped 0 bases from V and 1 base from J, with 12 bases between. This CDR3 is 16 amino acids long. CDR1 MGHRA and CDR2 YSYEKL come from the germline V gene. CDR3 in amino acids: CASSQDTFIPNTEAFF. The CDR3 DNA sequence: TGCGCCAGCAGCCAAGACACTTTTATCCCGAACACTGAAGCTTTCTTT.

The CDR3 loop is CASSFLAAYNEQFF. The CDR3 bases are TGTGCCAGCAGCTTCCTAGCGGCCTACAATGAGCAGTTCTTC. This chain links TRBV7-9 with TRBJ2-1, with 7 nucleotides matching TRBD2. With 3 bases clipped from V and 2 bases from J, the junction kept 1 base outside the gene matches. Germline values: CDR1 SEHNR, CDR2 FQNEAQ (reference sequence). There are 14 residues in the CDR3.

The chain uses TRBV18 and TRBJ1-4; D remains ambiguous. Trimming pared 1 base from V and 8 bases from J, leaving 8 bases between. The CDR3 is 13 amino acids. Germline lookup yields CDR1 KGHSH and CDR2 LQKENI. The DNA for the CDR3 is TGTGCCAGCTCACCACGTTTAGCCGAAAAACTGTTTTTT. Translating gives CASSPRLAEKLFF.

Of note for this clone: This same CDR3 is encoded by further DNA sequences in the sample. The chain carries TRBV2 and TRBJ2-7; no clear D. The germline V gene encodes CDR1 SNHLY and CDR2 FYNNEI. The CDR3 has 12 residues. V lost 6 bases to trimming and J lost 0 bases, with 6 bases between them. CDR3 nucleotides: TGTGCCAGCAGCCTTAGCTCCTACGAGCAGTACTTC. Translating it yields CASSLSSYEQYF.

The genes are TRBV6-5 and TRBJ1-1; D is undetermined. The V and J ends lost 8 bases and 7 bases respectively, with 11 bases between them. The CDR3 totals 11 residues. Germline CDR1 reads MNHEY; CDR2 reads SVGAGI. CDR3 amino acids: CASGEDYEAFF. CDR3 nucleotides: TGTGCCAGCGGAGAAGACTATGAAGCTTTCTTT.

J is TRBJ1-5 and V is TRBV6-5, with 8 bases that match TRBD1. The CDR3 extends over 14 amino acids. CDR1 is MNHEY and CDR2 is SVGAGI in the germline V gene. With V trimmed by 8 bases and J by 5 bases, 8 bases remained unmatched. This chain's CDR3 is CASSLGQGDQPQHF. The CDR3 DNA reads as TGTGCCAGCTCCCTCGGACAGGGCGATCAGCCCCAGCATTTT.